The rows below give T cell receptor beta chains drawn from one sample of a study of T-cell reconstitution after alpha-beta-depleted transplantation in children. TCRdb processed the PCR reads anew with MiXCR; each CDR3 protein has one entry. Of around 800,000 distinct CDR3 sequences listed, 15% to 20% are singletons. The source was PBMCs, mostly from graft donor cells, collected 360 days after TCRalphabeta/CD19-depleted stem cell transplant. These receptors came from a male patient under 18 who had a stem cell transplant for acute lymphoblastic leukemia, so the T cells may come from the graft donor. Both conserved end residues are trimmed from each CDR3.

J: TRBJ2-3
length: 11
V: TRBV20-1
CDR3: SANSGPGDTQY

J: TRBJ2-7
length: 15
V: TRBV7-9
CDR3: ASSSSSGRRLTYEQY

J: TRBJ2-1
length: 10
V: TRBV12-3/TRBV12-4
CDR3: ASRREHNEQF

J: TRBJ2-3
length: 17
V: TRBV11-2
CDR3: ASSNPPGLARIVTDTQY

J: TRBJ2-7
length: 11
V: TRBV3-1
CDR3: ASSDFSGYEQY

J: TRBJ2-3
length: 14
V: TRBV5-1
CDR3: ASSSGSAGSTDTQY

J: TRBJ1-1
length: 13
V: TRBV29-1
CDR3: SVPPEQGRLAEAF

J: TRBJ1-1
length: 14
V: TRBV5-1
CDR3: ASSQAYQGRRTEAF

J: TRBJ2-3
length: 13
V: TRBV12-3/TRBV12-4
CDR3: ASSPHGGYTDTQY

J: TRBJ2-3
length: 12
V: TRBV12-3/TRBV12-4
CDR3: ASSLGINTDTQY

J: TRBJ2-1
length: 13
V: TRBV4-1
CDR3: ASSRAGLAGGEQF

J: TRBJ1-4
length: 11
V: TRBV2
CDR3: ASKILVFEKLF

J: TRBJ1-5
length: 13
V: TRBV9
CDR3: ASSSRGESNQPQH

J: TRBJ2-7
length: 12
V: TRBV12-3/TRBV12-4
CDR3: ASSFQHPSYEQY

J: TRBJ2-2
length: 13
V: TRBV29-1
CDR3: SVGGQRPNTGELF

J: TRBJ2-1
length: 12
V: TRBV20-1
CDR3: SAIRLAGINEQF

J: TRBJ2-3
length: 14
V: TRBV4-1
CDR3: ASSQAWGQDTDTQY

J: TRBJ2-7
length: 13
V: TRBV5-1
CDR3: ASSFTSGRAHEQY

J: TRBJ2-7
length: 15
V: TRBV20-1
CDR3: SARAFTSGATLYEQY

J: TRBJ2-5
length: 15
V: TRBV24-1
CDR3: ATSDFQLLACQETQY

J: TRBJ1-3
length: 12
V: TRBV18
CDR3: ASSPDRAGNTIY

J: TRBJ2-1
length: 12
V: TRBV29-1
CDR3: SVDLGQAYNEQF

J: TRBJ2-7
length: 12
V: TRBV18
CDR3: ASSLRQDTYEQY

J: TRBJ1-1
length: 9
V: TRBV29-1
CDR3: SARDLTEAF

J: TRBJ2-1
length: 12
V: TRBV5-6
CDR3: ASSLGPRYNEQF

J: TRBJ2-7
length: 14
V: TRBV29-1
CDR3: SVEVGGAGGPYEQY

J: TRBJ1-3
length: 12
V: TRBV7-2
CDR3: ASSLKGAGNTIY

J: TRBJ2-1
length: 12
V: TRBV20-1
CDR3: SASRDRVVYEQF

J: TRBJ2-1
length: 15
V: TRBV25-1
CDR3: ASSVPGLAGFYNEQF

J: TRBJ2-1
length: 13
V: TRBV20-1
CDR3: SASGRSGGRNEQF

J: TRBJ2-3
length: 14
V: TRBV5-1
CDR3: ASRVGAGVSTDTQY

J: TRBJ2-3
length: 13
V: TRBV7-9
CDR3: ASSRGTASTDTQY

J: TRBJ2-7
length: 16
V: TRBV11-1
CDR3: ASSSGLAGGLSSYEQY

J: TRBJ2-6
length: 15
V: TRBV25-1
CDR3: ASSEAGQPSGANVLT

J: TRBJ1-2
length: 14
V: TRBV12-3/TRBV12-4
CDR3: ASSLGGPTQGNGYT

J: TRBJ1-2
length: 11
V: TRBV6-5
CDR3: ASSSPREDGYT

J: TRBJ1-2
length: 12
V: TRBV5-1
CDR3: ASSLGTGDRGYT

J: TRBJ2-7
length: 11
V: TRBV11-2
CDR3: ASRLTGTNEQY

J: TRBJ1-4
length: 12
V: TRBV12-3/TRBV12-4
CDR3: ASSAEIAYEKLF

J: TRBJ2-5
length: 14
V: TRBV7-9
CDR3: ASSLGSGLAEETQY

J: TRBJ1-2
length: 15
V: TRBV15
CDR3: ATSRDRGTQLNYGYT

J: TRBJ2-7
length: 13
V: TRBV20-1
CDR3: SARTSGSRSYEQY

J: TRBJ2-4
length: 12
V: TRBV12-3/TRBV12-4
CDR3: ASRGGQGKNIQY

J: TRBJ2-4
length: 11
V: TRBV7-9
CDR3: ASSFDRGLYQY

J: TRBJ2-7
length: 13
V: TRBV4-1
CDR3: ASSQPRDRGREQY

J: TRBJ1-2
length: 11
V: TRBV29-1
CDR3: SVERAENYGYT